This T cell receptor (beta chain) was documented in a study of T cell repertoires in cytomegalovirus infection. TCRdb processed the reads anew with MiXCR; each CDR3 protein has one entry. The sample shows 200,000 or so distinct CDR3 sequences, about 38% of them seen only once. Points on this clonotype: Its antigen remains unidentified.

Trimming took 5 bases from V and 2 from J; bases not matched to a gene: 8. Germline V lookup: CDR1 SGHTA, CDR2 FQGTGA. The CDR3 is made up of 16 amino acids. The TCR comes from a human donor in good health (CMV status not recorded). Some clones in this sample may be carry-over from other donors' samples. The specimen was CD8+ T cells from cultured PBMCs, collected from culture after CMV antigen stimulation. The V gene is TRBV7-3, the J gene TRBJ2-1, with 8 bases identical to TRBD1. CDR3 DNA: TGTGCCAGCAGCAGCAGGACAGGGTCTCCCTACAATGAGCAGTTCTTC. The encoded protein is CASSSRTGSPYNEQFF.